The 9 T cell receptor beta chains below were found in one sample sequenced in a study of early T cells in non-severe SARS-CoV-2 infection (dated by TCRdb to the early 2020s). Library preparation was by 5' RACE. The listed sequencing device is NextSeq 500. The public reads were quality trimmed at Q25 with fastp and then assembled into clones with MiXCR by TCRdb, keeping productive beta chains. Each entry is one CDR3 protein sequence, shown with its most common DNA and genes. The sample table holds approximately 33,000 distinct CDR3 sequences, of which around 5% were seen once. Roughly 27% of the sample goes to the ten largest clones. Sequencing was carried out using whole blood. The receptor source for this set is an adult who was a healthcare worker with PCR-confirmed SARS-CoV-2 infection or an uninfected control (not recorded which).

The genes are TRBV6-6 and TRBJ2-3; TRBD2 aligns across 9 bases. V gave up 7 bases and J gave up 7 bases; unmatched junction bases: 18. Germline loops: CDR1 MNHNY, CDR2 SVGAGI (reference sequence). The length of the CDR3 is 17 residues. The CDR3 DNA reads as TGTGCCAGCAACAGTTACCCCAGCGGGGGGAGGTACTATACGCAGTATTTT. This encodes CASNSYPSGGRYYTQYF.

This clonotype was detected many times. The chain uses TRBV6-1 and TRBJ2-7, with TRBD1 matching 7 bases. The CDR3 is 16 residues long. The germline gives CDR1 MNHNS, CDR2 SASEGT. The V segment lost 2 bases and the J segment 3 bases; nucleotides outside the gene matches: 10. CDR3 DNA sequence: TGTGCCAGCAGTGAAAGCGTGGTAGGGGGCTTCTACGAGCAGTACTTC. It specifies CASSESVVGGFYEQYF.

CDR3 DNA sequence: TGTGCCAGCCGAAGGCGGGCTGGTACAGATACGCAGTATTTT. Protein product: CASRRRAGTDTQYF. The genes are TRBV5-6 and TRBJ2-3; D is perhaps TRBD2 (5 bases). The V gene lost 7 bases and the J gene lost 3 bases, with 15 bases spanning the gap. This CDR3 contains 14 residues. Looked up from germline, CDR1 is SGHDT and CDR2 is YYEEEE.

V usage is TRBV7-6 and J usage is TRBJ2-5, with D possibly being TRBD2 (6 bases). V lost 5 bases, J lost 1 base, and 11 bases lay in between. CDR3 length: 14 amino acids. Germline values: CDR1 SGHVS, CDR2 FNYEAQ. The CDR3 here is CASSPQTSQETQYF. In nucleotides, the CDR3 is TGTGCCAGCAGCCCTCAGACTAGCCAAGAGACCCAGTACTTC.

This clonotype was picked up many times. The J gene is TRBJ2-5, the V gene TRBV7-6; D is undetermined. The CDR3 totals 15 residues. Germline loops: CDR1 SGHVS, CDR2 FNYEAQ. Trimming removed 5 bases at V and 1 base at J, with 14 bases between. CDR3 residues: CASSASGGSQETQYF. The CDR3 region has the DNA TGTGCCAGCAGCGCCTCCGGCGGCTCCCAAGAGACCCAGTACTTC.

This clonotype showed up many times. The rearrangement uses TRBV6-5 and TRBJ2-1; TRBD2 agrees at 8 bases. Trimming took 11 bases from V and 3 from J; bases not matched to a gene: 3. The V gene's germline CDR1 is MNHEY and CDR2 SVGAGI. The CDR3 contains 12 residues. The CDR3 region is CAAGTSYNEQFF. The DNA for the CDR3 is TGTGCCGCCGGGACTAGCTACAATGAGCAGTTCTTC.

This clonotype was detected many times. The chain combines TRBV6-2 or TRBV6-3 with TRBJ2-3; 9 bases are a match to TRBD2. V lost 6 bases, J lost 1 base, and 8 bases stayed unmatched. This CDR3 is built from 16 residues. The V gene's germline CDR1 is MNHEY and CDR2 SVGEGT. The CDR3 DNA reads TGTGCCAGCAGCCGCCGACTAGCGGTGGGCACAGATACGCAGTATTTT. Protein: CASSRRLAVGTDTQYF.

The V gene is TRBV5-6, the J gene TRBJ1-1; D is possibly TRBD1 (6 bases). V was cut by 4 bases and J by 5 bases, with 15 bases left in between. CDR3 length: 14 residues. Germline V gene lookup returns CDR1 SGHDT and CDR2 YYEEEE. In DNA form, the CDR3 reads TGTGCCAGCAGCCGTGGACAGCTAGAGACTGAAGCTTTCTTT. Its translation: CASSRGQLETEAFF.

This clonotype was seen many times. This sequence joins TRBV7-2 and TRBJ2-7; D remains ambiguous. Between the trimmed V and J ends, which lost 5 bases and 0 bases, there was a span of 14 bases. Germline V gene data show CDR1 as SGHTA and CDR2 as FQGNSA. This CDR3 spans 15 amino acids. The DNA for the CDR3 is TGTGCCAGCAGCCTAGAGAGGATTCGCTCCTACGAGCAGTACTTC. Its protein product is CASSLERIRSYEQYF.